A single sample is the source of the 9 T cell receptor beta chains below, sequenced in a study of graft-versus-host responses after intestinal transplantation (dated by TCRdb to the early 2020s). Per the publication, the time point label means: cells obtained before transplantation from donor or recipient. The protocol used for the library was the immunoSEQ multiplex PCR assay. TCRdb provides this immuneACCESS table in a form limited to in-frame rearrangements. Some clones are lacking; in checked studies, under half of them reflect an unresolved V gene, and why the rest are absent is not known. The table for this sample lists tens of thousands of clones; around 90% of them were counted only once. The ten largest clones take up roughly 6% of the sample. Their antigen targets remain unknown. Specimen: unstimulated CD8+ T cells sorted from spleen or lymph node cells, collected before intestinal transplant. All receptors come from a human donor who received an intestinal transplant.

J is TRBJ2-2 and V is TRBV5-6, with 8 nucleotides matching TRBD2. The CDR3 covers 17 residues. Germline trimming cut 2 bases from V and 6 bases from J; bases unmatched to any gene: 12. Germline V gene sequence: CDR1 SGHDT, CDR2 YYEEEE. The CDR3 here is CASSLPPGLETAGELFF. The CDR3 bases are TGTGCCAGCAGCTTACCACCGGGACTAGAGACCGCCGGGGAGCTGTTTTTT.

This rearrangement joins TRBV11-2 to TRBJ1-1; D is ambiguous. CDR3 length: 13 amino acids. Between the trimmed V and J ends, which lost 1 base and 11 bases, there was a span of 14 bases. The V gene's germline CDR1 is SGHAT and CDR2 FQNNGV. The CDR3 sequence is CASSLVEASRAFF. The CDR3 DNA sequence: TGTGCCAGCAGCTTAGTCGAAGCTTCACGGGCTTTCTTT.

The chain employs TRBV6-6 and TRBJ1-2, with 7 bases identical to TRBD1. Germline V lookup: CDR1 MNHNY, CDR2 SVGAGI (reference sequence). This CDR3 contains 15 residues. Unmatched junction bases numbered 10, after V lost 5 bases and J lost 4 bases. The chain's CDR3 is CASSTEGTAFYGYTF. In nucleotides, the CDR3 is TGTGCCAGCAGTACCGAAGGGACAGCCTTCTATGGCTACACCTTC.

This clone showed up just once. This chain joins TRBV7-6 and TRBJ2-3; 10 nucleotides match TRBD2. Germline CDR1 and CDR2: SGHVS and FNYEAQ. The J segment lost 3 bases and the V segment lost 3 bases, leaving 6 bases of the junction unmatched. The CDR3 totals 16 residues. This CDR3 is CASSLVAGGGTDTQYF. The CDR3 DNA is TGTGCCAGCAGCTTGGTAGCGGGAGGAGGTACAGATACGCAGTATTTT.

The gene calls are TRBV19 and TRBJ2-2, with 9 bases matching TRBD2. Per germline, CDR1 LNHDA and CDR2 SQIVND (reference sequence). J was trimmed by 2 bases and V by 7 bases; bases with no gene match: 8. The CDR3 covers 16 residues. For the CDR3, the DNA is TGTGCCAGTATCCACCTTAGCGGGGGCAACACCGGGGAGCTGTTTTTT. Translation: CASIHLSGGNTGELFF.

This chain links TRBV7-9 with TRBJ2-1; 7 nucleotides align to TRBD1. The germline V gene encodes CDR1 SEHNR and CDR2 FQNEAQ (reference sequence). This CDR3 contains 15 residues. Losses at the gene ends were 1 base for V and 4 bases for J; bases not matched to a gene: 4. CDR3 coding DNA: TGTGCCAGCAGCTTAGAAACACAGGGGTACAATGAGCAGTTCTTC. It codes for CASSLETQGYNEQFF.

In its sample, this clone was seen a few times. The DNA for the CDR3 is TGTGCCAGCAGTTACTTCGCAGGGGGCAGGACTGAAGCTTTCTTT. Encoded protein: CASSYFAGGRTEAFF. The rearrangement joins TRBV6-6 to TRBJ1-1; 8 bases are shared with TRBD1. The CDR3 runs 15 residues. V was pared by 1 base and J by 5 bases, with 6 bases of the junction left unmatched. CDR1 and CDR2 from the germline V gene are MNHNY and SVGAGI (reference sequence).

This chain links TRBV7-9 with TRBJ2-7; the D gene is possibly TRBD2 (5 bases). V shed 4 bases and J shed 4 bases, with 11 bases lying between them. This CDR3 is built from 13 residues. The germline V gene has CDR1 SEHNR and CDR2 FQNEAQ (reference sequence). The CDR3 DNA sequence: TGTGCCAGCAGCTCGGCACGGGGATACGAGCAGTACTTC. It specifies CASSSARGYEQYF.

J is TRBJ1-2 and V is TRBV30, with 12 bases matching TRBD1. The germline V gene encodes CDR1 GTSNPN and CDR2 SVGIG (reference sequence). J lost 4 bases, V lost 4 bases, and 10 bases had no gene match. This CDR3 spans 16 amino acids. CDR3 coding DNA: TGTGCCTGGATAAAGGGACAGGGGGCGGCAAGCTATGGCTACACCTTC. This codes for CAWIKGQGAASYGYTF. Filled out from reference TRBV30 and TRBJ1-2, the complete variable domain reads SQTIHQWPATLVQPVGSPLSLECTVEGTSNPNLYWYRQAAGRGLQLLFYSVGIGQISSEVPQNLSASRPQDRQFILSSKKLLLSDSGFYLCAWIKGQGAASYGYTFGSGTRLTVV.